This TCR beta chain was documented in a study of T cell changes during pregnancy in multiple sclerosis. Trimming stripped 0 bases from V and 1 base from J, with 11 bases between. Germline CDR1 is SQVTM and CDR2 is ANQGSEA. The CDR3 has 15 residues. Here immunoSEQ multiplex PCR was the method, and the copy in TCRdb shows in-frame clones only, minus some. The repertoire holds approximately 30,000 clones, with roughly nine tenths as singletons. The receptor was isolated from a female donor with multiple sclerosis, enrolled in a pregnancy study. The chain is built from TRBV29-1 and TRBJ2-3, with D maybe TRBD2 (5 bases). Here the sequenced sample was CD8+ T cells from peripheral blood mononuclear cells, taken in the third trimester of pregnancy. CDR3 loop: CSVEDRGGRTDTQYF. The CDR3, as DNA: TGCAGCGTTGAAGATCGAGGCGGGCGCACAGATACGCAGTATTTT.